This entry lists 32 T cell receptor beta chains sequenced from one sample in a study of cytomegalovirus exposure and HLA in healthy donors. Vbeta (60) and Jbeta (13) primers were used in the PCR. Libraries were prepared by immunoSEQ multiplex PCR; TCRdb keeps only in-frame clonotypes and omits some of them. The sample holds around 150,000 clones, roughly 85% seen once. Material: PBMCs. These receptors came from a male donor in good health and CMV-seronegative.

This chain joins TRBV18 and TRBJ2-2; maybe TRBD2 (5 bases). The CDR3 contains 13 residues. The V end was cut by 3 bases, the J end by 4 bases, with 6 bases between. Germline lookup yields CDR1 KGHSH and CDR2 LQKENI. CDR3 protein: CASSPRGTGELFF. CDR3 nucleotide sequence: TGTGCCAGCTCACCCCGGGGCACCGGGGAGCTGTTTTTT.

The rearrangement uses TRBV29-1 and TRBJ2-1; 7 nucleotides line up with TRBD1. V gave up 6 bases and J gave up 5 bases; unmatched junction bases: 4. The CDR3 runs to 12 residues. CDR1 is SQVTM and CDR2 is ANQGSEA in the germline V gene. Here the CDR3 reads CSVGQAHNEQFF. The CDR3 nucleotides are TGCAGCGTAGGACAGGCTCACAATGAGCAGTTCTTC.

This clone was detected once. The chain is built from TRBV27 and TRBJ2-5; D perhaps matches TRBD1 (6 bases). The DNA end lines up better with TRBJ2-7; the J call may be wrong. Germline V gene lookup returns CDR1 MNHEY and CDR2 SMNVEV (reference sequence). This CDR3 contains 15 residues. As DNA, the CDR3 is TGTGCCAGCAGTTTACGAGGGGGTGAGTGGTACGAGCAGTACTTC. This sequence encodes CASSLRGGEWYEQYF.

The chain recombines TRBV6-5 with TRBJ2-5; D possibly corresponds to TRBD2 (5 bases). The DNA end is more similar to TRBJ2-7, so the J call may be wrong. The CDR3 is 15 amino acids. From germline, CDR1 is MNHEY and CDR2 SVGAGI. The CDR3 loop reads CASSSAALNSYEQYF. The DNA of the CDR3 is TGTGCCAGCAGTTCAGCGGCCCTGAACTCCTACGAGCAGTACTTC.

This clone has just one count. The CDR3 reads CASRPGQGIGLFF. In DNA, the CDR3 is TGTGCCAGCAGGCCGGGACAGGGGATCGGGCTGTTTTTT. The J gene is TRBJ2-2, the V gene TRBV6-6; 10 bases are a match to TRBD1. The trim removed 6 bases at V and 13 bases at J, leaving 8 bases unmatched. This CDR3 is 13 amino acids long. Germline-derived CDR1 and CDR2 are MNHNY and SVGAGI (reference sequence).

The chain recombines TRBV7-2 with TRBJ1-2; TRBD1 agrees at 7 bases. V lost 1 base, J lost 4 bases, and 3 bases stayed unmatched. From germline, CDR1 is SGHTA and CDR2 FQGNSA. This CDR3 has 14 residues. CDR3 amino acids: CASSLEGQLYGYTF. The CDR3 nucleotides are TGTGCCAGCAGCTTAGAGGGACAGCTCTATGGCTACACCTTC.

This chain joins TRBV19 and TRBJ1-4, with D possibly being TRBD1 (5 bases). The CDR3 is 13 residues long. Germline V gene sequence: CDR1 LNHDA, CDR2 SQIVND (reference sequence). With 5 bases removed from V and 10 bases from J, the gap between germline ends came to 14 bases. CDR3 region: CASSLLGGGKLFF. CDR3 sequence (DNA): TGTGCCAGTAGTCTCCTGGGGGGGGGAAAACTGTTTTTT.

The rearrangement joins TRBV11-3 to TRBJ1-1, with 11 bases aligning to TRBD1. CDR3 length: 15 amino acids. Losses at the gene ends were 5 bases for V and 5 bases for J; bases not matched to a gene: 7. Germline CDR1 and CDR2: SGHNT and YENEEA. The CDR3: CASSPGQGAPTEAFF. The CDR3, as DNA: TGTGCCAGCAGCCCAGGACAGGGGGCGCCTACTGAAGCTTTCTTT. The full variable domain, with the rest looked up from reference TRBV11-3 and TRBJ1-1, is EAGVVQSPRYKIIEKKQPVAFWCNPISGHNTLYWYLQNLGQGPELLIRYENEEAVDDSQLPKDRFSAERLKGVDSTLKIQPAELGDSAVYLCASSPGQGAPTEAFFGQGTRLTVV.

The chain couples TRBV5-1 to TRBJ1-1; 9 nucleotides agree with TRBD1. The CDR3 totals 15 residues. Germline CDR1 reads SGHRS; CDR2 reads YFSETQ. The ends lost 4 bases at V and 4 bases at J; junction bases unmatched: 8. The CDR3 region is CASSSAGTGLTEAFF. The CDR3 DNA reads as TGCGCCAGCAGCAGCGCCGGGACAGGGCTCACTGAAGCTTTCTTT.

The chain employs TRBV19 and TRBJ1-1, with a tentative D call TRBD1 (6 bases). The CDR3 spans 13 residues. Germline CDR1 and CDR2: LNHDA and SQIVND (reference sequence). Trimming stripped 10 bases from V and 5 bases from J, with 17 bases between. CDR3: CAISRGLPTEAFF. The DNA for the CDR3 is TGTGCCATTAGCAGGGGTTTGCCGACTGAAGCTTTCTTT.

The V call is TRBV30, the J call TRBJ2-7; 8 bases match TRBD1. The CDR3 loop spans 12 amino acids. Per germline, CDR1 GTSNPN and CDR2 SVGIG (reference sequence). The J segment lost 7 bases and the V segment lost 3 bases, leaving 5 bases of the junction unmatched. Here the CDR3 reads CAWRQGAGEQYF. DNA for the CDR3: TGTGCCTGGAGGCAGGGGGCGGGTGAGCAGTACTTC.

J is TRBJ2-3 and V is TRBV11-3, with D maybe TRBD1 (6 bases). The CDR3 consists of 13 residues. Germline CDR1 is SGHNT and CDR2 is YENEEA. Trimming took off 5 bases at V and 4 bases at J, with 10 bases between the two ends. The CDR3 sequence is CASSLQGADTQYF. The DNA of the CDR3 is TGTGCCAGCAGCCTACAGGGCGCAGATACGCAGTATTTT.

This chain uses TRBV5-4 with TRBJ1-1, with D possibly TRBD1 on 6 matching bases. This CDR3 is built from 14 residues. The V end lost 3 bases, the J end lost 2 bases, and 11 bases lay between the germline ends. Germline CDR1 reads SGHNT; CDR2 reads YYREEE (reference sequence). The DNA of the CDR3 is TGTGCCAGCAGCTCCCGGACAGCAAACACTGAAGCTTTCTTT. Translation gives CASSSRTANTEAFF.

V usage is TRBV7-2 and J usage is TRBJ2-7; D ambiguous. The CDR3 covers 14 residues. Trimming stripped 5 bases from V and 2 bases from J, with 13 bases between. CDR1 SGHTA and CDR2 FQGNSA come from the germline V gene. CDR3 in amino acids: CASSVVRGPYEQYF. In DNA form, the CDR3 reads TGTGCCAGCAGCGTGGTCCGAGGCCCCTACGAGCAGTACTTC.

The chain combines TRBV2 with TRBJ1-6, with TRBD1 matching 8 bases. With V trimmed by 10 bases and J by 9 bases, 11 bases remained unmatched. The CDR3 runs 14 residues. The germline CDR1 and CDR2 sequences are SNHLY and FYNNEI. DNA for the CDR3: TGTGCCACCCGGGGGGCAGGGGGCATTTCACCCCTCCACTTT. Amino acids: CATRGAGGISPLHF.

V is TRBV10-3 and J is TRBJ2-7; D gene uncertain. Germline V gene sequence: CDR1 ENHRY, CDR2 SYGVKD. Trimming removed 2 bases at V and 3 bases at J, with 5 bases between. The CDR3 runs to 12 residues. CDR3 region: CAISETDYEQYF. CDR3 coding DNA: TGTGCCATCAGTGAGACAGACTACGAGCAGTACTTC.

The J gene is TRBJ1-5, the V gene TRBV11-2, with D possibly TRBD1 on 6 matching bases. The ends were cut back, 5 bases at V and 3 bases at J, with 14 bases in the middle. This CDR3 contains 15 residues. The germline V gene encodes CDR1 SGHAT and CDR2 FQNNGV. The DNA for the CDR3 is TGTGCCAGCAGCCACGCCGGACAGTCCAATCAGCCCCAGCATTTT. It translates to CASSHAGQSNQPQHF.

The chain uses TRBV6-5 and TRBJ1-1; weak D call: TRBD1 (5 bases). The length of the CDR3 is 14 residues. The germline V gene has CDR1 MNHEY and CDR2 SVGAGI. Trimming pared 2 bases from V and 3 bases from J, leaving 10 bases between. CDR3 in DNA: TGTGCCAGCAGTTACGCGGGACGGGACACTGAAGCTTTCTTT. Translation gives CASSYAGRDTEAFF.

This clone appeared once. The V call is TRBV5-1, the J call TRBJ2-3; 8 bases agree with TRBD2. Germline V CDR1 and CDR2: SGHRS, YFSETQ. The CDR3 loop spans 15 amino acids. Losses at the gene ends were 1 base for V and 6 bases for J; bases not matched to a gene: 7. The CDR3 DNA follows: TGCGCCAGCAGCTTGATGGGACTAGAGTCCGATACGCAGTATTTT. This sequence encodes CASSLMGLESDTQYF.

This rearrangement joins TRBV6-5 to TRBJ1-6, with TRBD1 matching 7 bases. Germline assignment: CDR1 MNHEY and CDR2 SVGAGI. V dropped 6 bases and J dropped 5; count of bases not matched to a gene: 1. The CDR3 covers 13 residues. CDR3: CASRTGNNSPLHF. As DNA, the CDR3 is TGTGCCAGCAGGACAGGGAATAATTCACCCCTCCACTTT.

This clone was detected a few times. J is TRBJ2-7 and V is TRBV19; D perhaps matches TRBD2 (5 bases). From germline, CDR1 is LNHDA and CDR2 SQIVND (reference sequence). This CDR3 is built from 14 residues. Between the trimmed V and J ends, which lost 3 bases and 3 bases, there was a span of 12 bases. The CDR3: CASSISGDYYEQYF. CDR3 bases: TGTGCCAGTAGTATCTCCGGGGATTACTACGAGCAGTACTTC.

The V call is TRBV5-4, the J call TRBJ2-7; TRBD2 matches at 15 bases. This CDR3 spans 16 amino acids. Germline trimming cut 4 bases from V and 2 bases from J; bases unmatched to any gene: 4. Per germline, CDR1 SGHNT and CDR2 YYREEE (reference sequence). CDR3 in DNA: TGTGCCAGCAGCCCGGGACTAGCGGGGGGCCCCTACGAGCAGTACTTC. The encoded protein is CASSPGLAGGPYEQYF. The full variable domain, in which reference TRBV5-4 and TRBJ2-7 provide the parts outside the CDR3, is ETGVTQSPTHLIKTRGQQVTLRCSSQSGHNTVSWYQQALGQGPQFIFQYYREEENGRGNFPPRFSGLQFPNYSSELNVNALELDDSALYLCASSPGLAGGPYEQYFGPGTRLTVT.

There are a few counts of this clone. The V call is TRBV6-1, the J call TRBJ1-6, with a tentative D call TRBD1 (5 bases). Germline V gives CDR1 MNHNS, CDR2 SASEGT. The CDR3 has 14 amino acids. The germline V and J ends were trimmed by 6 bases and 4 bases, with 10 bases remaining between them. The CDR3 DNA sequence: TGTGCCAGCAGGTCACCAGGGTATAATTCACCCCTCCACTTT. Translating it yields CASRSPGYNSPLHF.

The V and J genes are TRBV18 and TRBJ1-5; no clear D gene. V was shortened by 2 bases and J by 2 bases, with 13 bases between the two germline ends. Germline-derived CDR1 and CDR2 are KGHSH and LQKENI. The CDR3 sequence is 16 residues long. The CDR3 reads CASSPSSQSGNQPQHF. CDR3 in DNA: TGTGCCAGCTCACCATCTAGTCAGTCGGGCAATCAGCCCCAGCATTTT.

The rearrangement uses TRBV19 and TRBJ1-5, with D hard to call. The germline V gene encodes CDR1 LNHDA and CDR2 SQIVND (reference sequence). V was clipped by 0 bases and J by 4 bases, with 10 bases between them. CDR3 length equals 15 residues. This chain's CDR3 is CASSIEAAGNQPQHF. DNA of the CDR3: TGTGCCAGTAGTATAGAGGCGGCGGGAAATCAGCCCCAGCATTTT.

V is TRBV5-1 and J is TRBJ2-5; 10 bases are shared with TRBD1. The germline V gene has CDR1 SGHRS and CDR2 YFSETQ. The V and J ends lost 4 bases and 5 bases, in that order; junction bases with no gene match: 8. The CDR3 has 15 residues. The CDR3 here is CASSGTGDYRETQYF. The DNA of the CDR3 is TGCGCCAGCAGCGGGACAGGGGACTACCGTGAGACCCAGTACTTC.

This sequence joins TRBV7-9 and TRBJ1-4, with D possibly being TRBD1 (6 bases). Germline values: CDR1 SEHNR, CDR2 FQNEAQ (reference sequence). This CDR3 comprises 15 residues. The ends were cut back, 1 base at V and 3 bases at J, with 9 bases in the middle. The CDR3 DNA reads TGTGCCAGCAGCTTAGAACAGGGCCCTAATGAAAAACTGTTTTTT. Its protein is CASSLEQGPNEKLFF.

The chain links TRBV30 to TRBJ2-7; 9 bases line up with TRBD1. Germline V gene data show CDR1 as GTSNPN and CDR2 as SVGIG (reference sequence). The J segment lost 3 bases and the V segment lost 0 bases, leaving 6 bases of the junction unmatched. There are 15 residues in the CDR3. The CDR3 sequence: CAWSVKGDRVYEQYF. CDR3 sequence (DNA): TGTGCCTGGAGTGTAAAAGGGGACAGGGTCTACGAGCAGTACTTC.

The chain uses TRBV6-5 and TRBJ2-2; 7 nucleotides match TRBD1. Germline CDR1 is MNHEY and CDR2 is SVGAGI. Trimming at V came to 5 bases and at J to 5 bases, leaving 8 bases not matched to a gene. The CDR3 length is 15 residues. DNA of the CDR3: TGTGCCAGCAGTATCGACAGGGTGAGAACCGGGGAGCTGTTTTTT. Translating gives CASSIDRVRTGELFF.

This clone was picked up one time. This sequence joins TRBV5-1 and TRBJ1-1, with TRBD1 as a possible D gene (6 bases). This CDR3 region has 14 residues. The germline CDR1 and CDR2 sequences are SGHRS and YFSETQ. Trimming left V 2 bases short and J 2 bases short, with 10 bases between. CDR3 sequence: CASSFGGPNTEAFF. For the CDR3, the DNA is TGCGCCAGCAGCTTCGGGGGGCCTAACACTGAAGCTTTCTTT.

The chain recombines TRBV29-1 with TRBJ2-7; perhaps TRBD1 as D (5 bases). Trimming took 3 bases from V and 3 from J, leaving 15 bases between them. This CDR3 spans 14 amino acids. Germline CDR1 is SQVTM and CDR2 is ANQGSEA. CDR3 in amino acids: CSVESDRSHYEQYF. The CDR3 nucleotides are TGCAGCGTTGAGTCCGACAGAAGTCACTACGAGCAGTACTTC.

The J gene is TRBJ2-2, the V gene TRBV10-3; D gene unclear. Germline lookup yields CDR1 ENHRY and CDR2 SYGVKD. Trimming removed 8 bases from V and 1 base from J, with 11 bases in between. The CDR3 has 14 residues. The CDR3 bases are TGTGCCATCCGCGCGGATTTGAACACCGGGGAGCTGTTTTTT. Protein: CAIRADLNTGELFF.